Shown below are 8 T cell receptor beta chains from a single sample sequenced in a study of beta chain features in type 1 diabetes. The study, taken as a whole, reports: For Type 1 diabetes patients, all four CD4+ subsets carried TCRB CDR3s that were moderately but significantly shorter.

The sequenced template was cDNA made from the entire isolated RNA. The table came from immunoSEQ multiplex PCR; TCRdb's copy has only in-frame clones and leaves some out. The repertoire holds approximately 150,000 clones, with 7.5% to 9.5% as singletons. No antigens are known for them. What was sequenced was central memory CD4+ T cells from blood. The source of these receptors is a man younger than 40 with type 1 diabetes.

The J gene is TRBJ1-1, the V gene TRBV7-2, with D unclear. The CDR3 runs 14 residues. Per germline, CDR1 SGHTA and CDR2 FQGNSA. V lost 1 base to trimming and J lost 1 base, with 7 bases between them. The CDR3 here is CASSLDSRNTEAFF. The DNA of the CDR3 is TGTGCCAGCAGCTTAGATTCGAGGAACACTGAAGCTTTCTTT.

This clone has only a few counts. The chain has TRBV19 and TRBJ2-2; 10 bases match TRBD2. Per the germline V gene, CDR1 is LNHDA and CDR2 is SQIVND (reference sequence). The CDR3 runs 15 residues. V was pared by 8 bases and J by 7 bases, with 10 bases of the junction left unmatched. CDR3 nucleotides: TGTGCCAGTGGTTCCGGGACTAGCGTGTACGGGGAGCTGTTTTTT. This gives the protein CASGSGTSVYGELFF.

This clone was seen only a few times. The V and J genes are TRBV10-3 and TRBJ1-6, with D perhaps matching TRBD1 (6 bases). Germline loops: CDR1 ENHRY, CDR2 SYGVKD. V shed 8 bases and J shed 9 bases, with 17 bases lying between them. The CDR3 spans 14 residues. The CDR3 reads CAIRQEVGGSPLHF. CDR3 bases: TGTGCCATCCGACAGGAGGTAGGCGGTTCACCCCTCCACTTT.

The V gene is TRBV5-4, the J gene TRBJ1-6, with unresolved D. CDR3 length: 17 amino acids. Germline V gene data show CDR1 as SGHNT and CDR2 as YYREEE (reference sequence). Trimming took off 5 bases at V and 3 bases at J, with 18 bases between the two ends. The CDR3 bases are TGTGCCAGCAGGGATGACCTCGGAGGCGGCTATAATTCACCCCTCCACTTT. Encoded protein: CASRDDLGGGYNSPLHF.

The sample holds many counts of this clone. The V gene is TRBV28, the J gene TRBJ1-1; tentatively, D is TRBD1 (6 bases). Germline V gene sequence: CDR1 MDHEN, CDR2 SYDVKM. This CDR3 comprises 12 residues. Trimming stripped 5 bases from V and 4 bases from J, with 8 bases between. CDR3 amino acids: CASSTGSTEAFF. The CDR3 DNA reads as TGTGCCAGCAGTACAGGGAGCACTGAAGCTTTCTTT.

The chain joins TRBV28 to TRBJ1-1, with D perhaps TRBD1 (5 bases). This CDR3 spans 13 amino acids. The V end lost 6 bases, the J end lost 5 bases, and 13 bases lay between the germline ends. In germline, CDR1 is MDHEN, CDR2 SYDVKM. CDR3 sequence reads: CASSRAGGTEAFF. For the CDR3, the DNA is TGTGCCAGCAGCCGAGCTGGGGGGACTGAAGCTTTCTTT.

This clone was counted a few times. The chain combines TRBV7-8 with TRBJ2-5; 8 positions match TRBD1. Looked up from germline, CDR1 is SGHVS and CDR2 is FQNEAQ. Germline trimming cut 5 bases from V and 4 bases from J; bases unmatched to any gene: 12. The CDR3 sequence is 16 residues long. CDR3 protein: CASSHRTGKTGETQYF. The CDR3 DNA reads TGTGCCAGCAGCCACCGGACAGGGAAGACGGGAGAGACCCAGTACTTC.

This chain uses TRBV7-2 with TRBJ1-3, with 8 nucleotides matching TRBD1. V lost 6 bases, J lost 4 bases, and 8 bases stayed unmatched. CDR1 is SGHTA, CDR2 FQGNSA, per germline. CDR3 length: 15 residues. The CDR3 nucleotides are TGTGCCAGCAGACCGGGACAGGCAAGGGGAAACACCATATATTTT. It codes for CASRPGQARGNTIYF.